What follows are 29 T cell receptor beta chains derived from one specimen sequenced in a study of blood T cell repertoires in COVID-19. Method: immunoSEQ multiplex PCR; TCRdb's copy keeps in-frame clones and lacks some. The data contain some 300,000 clones, approximately 91% of them seen just once; the ten biggest clones take up 1.5% to 2%. Sequenced material: PBMCs or T cells enriched from blood (not recorded which). The receptors come from a woman between 35 and 50 years old who had recovered from COVID-19.

The J gene is TRBJ1-1, the V gene TRBV18; 10 positions agree with TRBD1. This CDR3 has 16 amino acids. Per the germline V gene, CDR1 is KGHSH and CDR2 is LQKENI. The V segment lost 8 bases and the J segment 1 base; nucleotides outside the gene matches: 10. CDR3 in DNA: TGTGCCAGCCGAGGGGGGACAGGGGTGGAGAACACTGAAGCTTTCTTT. Its protein product is CASRGGTGVENTEAFF.

The rearrangement links TRBV9 to TRBJ2-3, with TRBD2 matching 10 bases. V lost 3 bases to trimming and J lost 1 base; unmatched junction nucleotides: 14. Germline V gives CDR1 SGDLS, CDR2 YYNGEE. The CDR3 totals 19 residues. CDR3 coding DNA: TGTGCCAGCAGCGCGACCCTAGCGGGAGTAACGTCGGGCACAGATACGCAGTATTTT. It encodes CASSATLAGVTSGTDTQYF.

V gene TRBV7-2 combines with J gene TRBJ1-6, with no clear D. The CDR3 has 13 amino acids. The V and J ends lost 2 bases and 9 bases respectively, with 8 bases between them. Germline V gene data show CDR1 as SGHTA and CDR2 as FQGNSA. As DNA, the CDR3 is TGTGCCAGCAGCTTATTTGAGCTTTCACCCCTCCACTTT. Encoded protein: CASSLFELSPLHF.

The chain combines TRBV27 with TRBJ2-7; 8 bases align to TRBD1. Germline V gene sequence: CDR1 MNHEY, CDR2 SMNVEV (reference sequence). CDR3 length equals 15 residues. The V segment lost 6 bases and the J segment 4 bases; nucleotides outside the gene matches: 11. The CDR3 bases are TGTGCCAGCAGCCCCACCTCGACAGGGGCTTACGAGCAGTACTTC. Protein product: CASSPTSTGAYEQYF.

The chain couples TRBV2 to TRBJ2-5, with 8 bases lining up with TRBD1. The junction had 2 bases not matched to a gene; V was cut back by 1 base and J by 1 base. The CDR3 covers 15 residues. Germline V lookup: CDR1 SNHLY, CDR2 FYNNEI. This CDR3 is CASSEGTGPQETQYF. CDR3 coding DNA: TGTGCCAGCAGTGAAGGGACAGGGCCCCAAGAGACCCAGTACTTC.

The chain joins TRBV19 to TRBJ1-3; D not certain. Per the germline V gene, CDR1 is LNHDA and CDR2 is SQIVND (reference sequence). The V gene lost 2 bases and the J gene lost 0 bases, with 8 bases spanning the gap. The CDR3 totals 15 residues. CDR3 region: CASSITPNSGNTIYF. CDR3 in DNA: TGTGCCAGTAGTATAACACCGAACTCTGGAAACACCATATATTTT.

The gene calls are TRBV5-1 and TRBJ1-2, with 11 positions matching TRBD1. CDR3 length: 13 amino acids. With V trimmed by 5 bases and J by 7 bases, 4 bases remained unmatched. From germline, CDR1 is SGHRS and CDR2 YFSETQ. CDR3 amino acids: CASRGGTGGGYTF. Here the CDR3 DNA reads TGCGCCAGCAGAGGAGGGACAGGGGGTGGCTACACCTTC.

This chain connects TRBV3-1 (or the pseudogene TRBV3-2) to TRBJ2-1; weak D call: TRBD2 (7 bases). This CDR3 is 14 amino acids long. V was cut by 1 base and J by 6 bases, with 10 bases left in between. Germline V lookup: CDR1 LGHDT, CDR2 YNNKEL (reference sequence). CDR3 residues: CASSQAGEGNEQFF. In DNA, the CDR3 is TGTGCCAGCAGCCAAGCAGGGGAGGGCAATGAGCAGTTCTTC.

In its sample, this clone was seen once. V is TRBV2 and J is TRBJ2-1; 10 bases agree with TRBD2. V was pared by 1 base and J by 6 bases, with 3 bases of the junction left unmatched. The germline V gene encodes CDR1 SNHLY and CDR2 FYNNEI. CDR3 length: 15 amino acids. The CDR3 DNA follows: TGTGCCAGCAGTGAAGATAGCGGGAGGCTCAATGAGCAGTTCTTC. Translation gives CASSEDSGRLNEQFF.

The gene calls are TRBV10-1 and TRBJ2-5; 8 bases line up with TRBD1. The V gene's germline CDR1 is WNHNN and CDR2 SYGVQD (reference sequence). The CDR3 length is 13 residues. V was pared by 6 bases and J by 4 bases, with 4 bases of the junction left unmatched. The CDR3 protein is CASSATGGETQYF. The CDR3 nucleotides read TGCGCCAGCAGCGCCACAGGGGGAGAGACCCAGTACTTC.

The J gene is TRBJ2-7, the V gene TRBV12-5; possible D gene TRBD2, 5 bases. V lost 1 base, J lost 9 bases, and 25 bases lay in between. Germline CDR1 reads LGHNT; CDR2 reads FRNRAP. The CDR3 consists of 17 residues. CDR3 in DNA: TGTGCTAGTGGTTTGGAGACCGGCGAGGGTCTCGTCGACGGGCAGTACTTC. Its translation: CASGLETGEGLVDGQYF.

This chain connects TRBV11-2 to TRBJ1-1; 7 bases align to TRBD1. CDR3 length: 14 amino acids. J lost 3 bases, V lost 1 base, and 2 bases had no gene match. CDR1 is SGHAT, CDR2 FQNNGV, per germline. The CDR3 is CASSLGRGYTEAFF. The CDR3 coding sequence is TGTGCCAGCAGCTTAGGCAGGGGGTACACTGAAGCTTTCTTT.

The J gene is TRBJ1-1, the V gene TRBV5-4; tentative D call: TRBD1 (6 bases). This CDR3 spans 16 amino acids. CDR1 is SGHNT, CDR2 YYREEE, per germline (reference sequence). V dropped 4 bases and J dropped 4 bases, with 20 bases sitting between them. The CDR3 here is CASSDKRAGVGTEAFF. DNA of the CDR3: TGTGCCAGCAGCGATAAGAGGGCAGGGGTGGGCACTGAAGCTTTCTTT. Drawing the rest from reference TRBV5-4 and TRBJ1-1, the complete variable domain is ETGVTQSPTHLIKTRGQQVTLRCSSQSGHNTVSWYQQALGQGPQFIFQYYREEENGRGNFPPRFSGLQFPNYSSELNVNALELDDSALYLCASSDKRAGVGTEAFFGQGTRLTVV.

This chain connects TRBV7-9 to TRBJ1-5, with a weak D call TRBD1 (6 bases). The length of the CDR3 is 15 residues. Looked up from germline, CDR1 is SEHNR and CDR2 is FQNEAQ (reference sequence). V was shortened by 8 bases and J by 8 bases, with 22 bases between the two germline ends. CDR3 in amino acids: CASGKTNREGEPQHF. The CDR3 DNA reads TGTGCCAGCGGCAAAACAAACAGGGAAGGCGAGCCCCAGCATTTT.

The chain links TRBV6-5 to TRBJ2-3, with 11 bases lining up with TRBD1. From germline, CDR1 is MNHEY and CDR2 SVGAGI. V was clipped by 6 bases and J by 7 bases; unmatched bases: 6. The CDR3 covers 14 residues. The CDR3, as DNA: TGTGCCAGCAGGGAGGGACAGGGGGGTTATACGCAGTATTTT. Its translation is CASREGQGGYTQYF.

The J gene is TRBJ1-5, the V gene TRBV30, with no clear D. Germline V CDR1 and CDR2: GTSNPN, SVGIG (reference sequence). This CDR3 contains 13 residues. V shed 5 bases and J shed 2 bases, with 10 bases lying between them. As DNA, the CDR3 is TGTGCCTGGGCGGTCGCGGGCAATCAGCCCCAGCATTTT. This encodes CAWAVAGNQPQHF. The variable domain in full, with the rest retrieved from reference TRBV30 and TRBJ1-5, is SQTIHQWPATLVQPVGSPLSLECTVEGTSNPNLYWYRQAAGRGLQLLFYSVGIGQISSEVPQNLSASRPQDRQFILSSKKLLLSDSGFYLCAWAVAGNQPQHFGDGTRLSIL.

CDR3 DNA sequence: TGTGCCAGCAGTCCCCTGGTAAGGGGAACCGGGGAGCTGTTTTTT. The encoded protein is CASSPLVRGTGELFF. The V and J genes are TRBV27 and TRBJ2-2, with TRBD1 as a possible D gene (5 bases). Germline CDR1 is MNHEY and CDR2 is SMNVEV (reference sequence). Between the trimmed V and J ends, which lost 5 bases and 5 bases, there was a span of 15 bases. The length of the CDR3 is 15 residues.

This chain links TRBV6-6 with TRBJ1-2; D not resolved. CDR1 is MNHNY, CDR2 SVGAGI, per germline (reference sequence). The V end was cut by 5 bases, the J end by 5 bases, with 6 bases between. The CDR3 extends over 11 amino acids. The DNA of the CDR3 is TGTGCCAGCAGTCGACAATATGGCTACACCTTC. Translation: CASSRQYGYTF.

A remark on this clone: A read error may produce the germline difference seen at one junction end. The chain combines TRBV9 with TRBJ1-2, with D unclear. This CDR3 contains 12 residues. From germline, CDR1 is SGDLS and CDR2 YYNGEE. In nucleotides, the CDR3 is TGTGCCAGCAGCGTAGCTTTTAGAGGGCTTAACTTC. As protein: CASSVAFRGLNF.

The chain has TRBV5-1 and TRBJ2-5; 12 nucleotides agree with TRBD2. The CDR3 covers 13 residues. The germline gives CDR1 SGHRS, CDR2 YFSETQ. V was clipped by 7 bases and J by 5 bases; unmatched bases: 3. Here the CDR3 DNA reads TGCGCCAGCGGGGGGACTAGCGGGGAGACCCAGTACTTC. Its translation: CASGGTSGETQYF.

The CDR3, as DNA: TGCGCCAGCAGCCAAGGGCTAGCCGCCCATTACCAAGAGACCCAGTACTTC. This encodes CASSQGLAAHYQETQYF. The V and J genes are TRBV4-3 and TRBJ2-5, with D possibly being TRBD2 (5 bases). The germline gives CDR1 LGHNA, CDR2 YSLEER. The CDR3 is 17 residues long. V lost 1 base and J 0 bases, leaving 15 bases between the germline ends.

The J gene is TRBJ1-4, the V gene TRBV27; no clear D gene. From germline, CDR1 is MNHEY and CDR2 SMNVEV (reference sequence). This CDR3 region has 13 residues. Deletions cut 5 bases from V and 7 bases from J, with 11 bases between. The CDR3 nucleotides read TGTGCCAGCAGTCCGTCCGTAGCTGAAAAACTGTTTTTT. Protein sequence: CASSPSVAEKLFF.

The table lists this clone with a count of one. The chain recombines TRBV2 with TRBJ1-2; possibly TRBD1 for D (6 bases). The CDR3 length is 16 residues. Germline values: CDR1 SNHLY, CDR2 FYNNEI. The germline V and J ends were trimmed by 6 bases and 8 bases, with 25 bases remaining between them. CDR3 in DNA: TGTGCCAGCAGCGCAAGGGAGGGCAGGGGTTCTGGGGGCTACACCTTC. It encodes CASSAREGRGSGGYTF.

The V gene is TRBV10-3, the J gene TRBJ2-1; D unresolved. The CDR3 consists of 11 residues. CDR1 and CDR2 (germline): ENHRY, SYGVKD. The V and J ends lost 9 bases and 9 bases respectively, with 12 bases between them. CDR3 in amino acids: CAMSSYGEQFF. The DNA of the CDR3 is TGTGCCATGAGTAGCTACGGTGAGCAGTTCTTC.

The rearrangement joins TRBV4-3 to TRBJ1-2; D not certain. Germline V gene lookup returns CDR1 LGHNA and CDR2 YSLEER. The V gene lost 1 base and the J gene lost 2 bases, with 11 bases spanning the gap. This CDR3 is built from 15 residues. The CDR3 protein is CASSQGLTLNYGYTF. The CDR3 DNA sequence: TGCGCCAGCAGCCAAGGACTGACTTTGAACTATGGCTACACCTTC.

The chain joins TRBV4-1 to TRBJ1-6; no clear D gene. The CDR3 runs to 16 residues. V shed 4 bases and J shed 7 bases, with 17 bases lying between them. Germline lookup yields CDR1 MGHRA and CDR2 YSYEKL. In DNA, the CDR3 is TGCGCCAGCAGCCGGACCGAGGGTGCCCGAAATTCACCCCTCCACTTT. Encoded protein: CASSRTEGARNSPLHF.

The chain joins TRBV9 to TRBJ1-5, with TRBD1 matching over 7 bases. This CDR3 is built from 16 residues. Trimming removed 4 bases from V and 1 base from J; junction bases left unmatched: 8. In germline, CDR1 is SGDLS, CDR2 YYNGEE. CDR3: CASSSGGPLSNQPQHF. DNA for the CDR3: TGTGCCAGCAGCTCAGGGGGGCCCCTCAGCAATCAGCCCCAGCATTTT.

The rearrangement uses TRBV9 and TRBJ1-2; TRBD1 matches at 8 bases. The germline V gene encodes CDR1 SGDLS and CDR2 YYNGEE. This CDR3 is 16 amino acids long. V lost 0 bases, J lost 4 bases, and 8 bases stayed unmatched. CDR3 nucleotide sequence: TGTGCCAGCAGCGTAGCTCCGACAGGGGACGGCTATGGCTACACCTTC. It is translated as CASSVAPTGDGYGYTF.

This chain joins TRBV3-1 (or the pseudogene TRBV3-2) and TRBJ2-5; TRBD1 is a possible D gene (6 bases). From germline, CDR1 is LGHDT and CDR2 YNNKEL (reference sequence). The CDR3 is 17 residues long. Trimming removed 3 bases from V and 5 bases from J, with 22 bases in between. CDR3 sequence reads: CASSQGVGAGGPETQYF. The DNA of the CDR3 is TGTGCCAGCAGCCAGGGGGTGGGGGCAGGCGGCCCGGAGACCCAGTACTTC.